Below, 22 T cell receptor beta chains from the same sample are listed, as sequenced in a study of blood T cell repertoires in COVID-19 (dated by TCRdb to 2020 to 2022). The library relied on the immunoSEQ multiplex PCR assay. The clones in this table, taken by TCRdb from immuneACCESS, are in-frame only. Not every clone is retained; where verified, under half of the shortfall comes from an unresolved V gene, and the cause of the rest is unknown. A total of about 300,000 clones appear in this sample, about nine tenths of them only once. Clones ranked in the top ten supply less than 4.5% of the sample. Sequences were obtained from PBMCs or T cells enriched from blood (not recorded which). All receptors derive from a man aged 30 to 45 who had recovered from COVID-19.

This chain joins TRBV2 and TRBJ2-7; 7 bases fit TRBD1. V lost 7 bases to trimming and J lost 5 bases; unmatched junction nucleotides: 11. The length of the CDR3 is 14 residues. Germline V gene data show CDR1 as SNHLY and CDR2 as FYNNEI. The DNA for the CDR3 is TGTGCCAGCACCCTGAGACAGGGTGCCAACGAGCAGTACTTC. This gives the protein CASTLRQGANEQYF.

The J gene is TRBJ1-1, the V gene TRBV6-4; TRBD1 matches 7 bases. CDR3 length: 15 residues. Trimming at V came to 2 bases and at J to 5 bases, leaving 8 bases not matched to a gene. Germline CDR1 reads MRHNA; CDR2 reads SNTAGT. CDR3 nucleotides: TGTGCCAGCAGTGACAGGGGGCTTGGAAAGACTGAAGCTTTCTTT. Its translation is CASSDRGLGKTEAFF.

The V call is TRBV5-1, the J call TRBJ2-5, with 9 bases lining up with TRBD1. The CDR3 length is 16 residues. Germline trimming cut 2 bases from V and 2 bases from J; bases unmatched to any gene: 7. Per the germline V gene, CDR1 is SGHRS and CDR2 is YFSETQ. CDR3 in DNA: TGCGCCAGCAGCTTTTACGGGACAGGGAATCAAGAGACCCAGTACTTC. This sequence encodes CASSFYGTGNQETQYF.

The chain joins TRBV29-1 to TRBJ1-2, with D possibly TRBD1 on 6 matching bases. Trimming took 4 bases from V and 13 from J, leaving 13 bases between them. Germline CDR1 reads SQVTM; CDR2 reads ANQGSEA. This CDR3 has 10 amino acids. The CDR3 sequence: CSVVWGPSTF. The CDR3 coding sequence is TGCAGCGTTGTATGGGGGCCCAGCACCTTC.

This chain links TRBV13 with TRBJ2-3; 8 positions match TRBD2. CDR3 length: 14 amino acids. Germline V gene sequence: CDR1 PRHDT, CDR2 FYEKMQ (reference sequence). V shed 7 bases, J shed 5 bases, and the junction held 8 bases outside the gene matches. The CDR3 DNA sequence: TGTGCCAGCAACGCCGGGGGGGCCCTAGATACGCAGTATTTT. This sequence encodes CASNAGGALDTQYF.

Only a few counts were recorded for this clone. The chain employs TRBV13 and TRBJ1-1; 11 nucleotides agree with TRBD1. This CDR3 spans 14 amino acids. CDR1 and CDR2 (germline): PRHDT, FYEKMQ (reference sequence). V shed 5 bases, J shed 7 bases, and the junction held 6 bases outside the gene matches. CDR3 sequence reads: CASSRGQGAGEAFF. DNA for the CDR3: TGTGCCAGCAGCCGAGGACAGGGGGCGGGTGAAGCTTTCTTT. The full variable domain, in which reference TRBV13 and TRBJ1-1 provide the parts outside the CDR3, is AAGVIQSPRHLIKEKRETATLKCYPIPRHDTVYWYQQGPGQDPQFLISFYEKMQSDKGSIPDRFSAQQFSDYHSELNMSSLELGDSALYFCASSRGQGAGEAFFGQGTRLTVV.

The chain uses TRBV18 and TRBJ1-4; 9 positions match TRBD1. The CDR3 sequence is 15 residues long. The V segment lost 3 bases and the J segment 8 bases; nucleotides outside the gene matches: 7. Germline CDR1 reads KGHSH; CDR2 reads LQKENI. DNA of the CDR3: TGTGCCAGCTCACCGGGGACAGGGTTTGTGGAAAAACTGTTTTTT. Protein sequence: CASSPGTGFVEKLFF. The full variable domain, its missing parts supplied by reference TRBV18 and TRBJ1-4, is NAGVMQNPRHLVRRRGQEARLRCSPMKGHSHVYWYRQLPEEGLKFMVYLQKENIIDESGMPKERFSAEFPKEGPSILRIQQVVRGDSAAYFCASSPGTGFVEKLFFGSGTQLSVL.

This clone has only a few counts. This chain links TRBV4-1 with TRBJ1-2, with D unresolved. The germline V gene encodes CDR1 MGHRA and CDR2 YSYEKL. The CDR3 extends over 13 amino acids. The germline V and J ends were trimmed by 4 bases and 3 bases, with 9 bases remaining between them. DNA for the CDR3: TGCGCCAGCAGCCTTGAGGGATACTATGGCTACACCTTC. Amino acids: CASSLEGYYGYTF.

This sequence joins TRBV5-1 and TRBJ2-5; TRBD2 matches at 9 bases. CDR1 SGHRS and CDR2 YFSETQ come from the germline V gene. The V segment lost 0 bases and the J segment 14 bases; nucleotides outside the gene matches: 11. This CDR3 region has 14 residues. In nucleotides, the CDR3 is TGCGCCAGCAGCTTGGCCCTCCCCCGGACTAGCGCTTACTTC. Translating gives CASSLALPRTSAYF. Filled out from reference TRBV5-1 and TRBJ2-5, the complete variable domain reads KAGVTQTPRYLIKTRGQQVTLSCSPISGHRSVSWYQQTPGQGLQFLFEYFSETQRNKGNFPGRFSGRQFSNSRSEMNVSTLELGDSALYLCASSLALPRTSAYFGPGTRLLVL.

The V gene is TRBV5-4, the J gene TRBJ2-6; a possible D gene is TRBD1 (5 bases). The V gene lost 3 bases and the J gene lost 0 bases, with 10 bases spanning the gap. Germline V gene data show CDR1 as SGHNT and CDR2 as YYREEE (reference sequence). The CDR3 length is 16 residues. This CDR3 is CASSSDTLSGANVLTF. Here the CDR3 DNA reads TGTGCCAGCAGCTCGGACACCCTCTCTGGGGCCAACGTCCTGACTTTC.

V is TRBV5-4 and J is TRBJ2-3, with 9 bases that match TRBD1. The CDR3 contains 15 residues. V dropped 4 bases and J dropped 2; count of bases not matched to a gene: 5. The germline V gene encodes CDR1 SGHNT and CDR2 YYREEE (reference sequence). CDR3 nucleotides: TGTGCCAGCAGCGGGACAGGGTGGGACACAGATACGCAGTATTTT. Its translation is CASSGTGWDTDTQYF.

The sample holds a few counts of this clone. The V gene is TRBV9, the J gene TRBJ2-2, with 10 nucleotides matching TRBD2. The CDR3 length is 16 residues. Germline-derived CDR1 and CDR2 are SGDLS and YYNGEE. With V trimmed by 1 base and J by 6 bases, 6 bases remained unmatched. The chain's CDR3 is CASSVIAGGGAGELFF. DNA for the CDR3: TGTGCCAGCAGCGTAATAGCGGGAGGCGGAGCCGGGGAGCTGTTTTTT.

The chain couples TRBV7-9 to TRBJ1-2; 7 bases match TRBD1. CDR1 is SEHNR and CDR2 is FQNEAQ in the germline V gene (reference sequence). The CDR3 loop spans 12 amino acids. Trimming at V came to 6 bases and at J to 7 bases, leaving 5 bases not matched to a gene. CDR3 coding DNA: TGTGCCAGCAGTCGACAGGGCAGTGGCTACACCTTC. It specifies CASSRQGSGYTF.

In its sample, this clone was seen a few times. The chain carries TRBV5-6 and TRBJ2-1; D is perhaps TRBD2 (7 bases). This CDR3 has 13 amino acids. Germline V lookup: CDR1 SGHDT, CDR2 YYEEEE. Trimming removed 5 bases at V and 8 bases at J, with 14 bases between. In nucleotides, the CDR3 is TGTGCCAGCAGTTGGTTAGGGGGGGATGAGCAGTTCTTC. It specifies CASSWLGGDEQFF.

The chain has TRBV28 and TRBJ2-7; 7 nucleotides match TRBD1. V shed 9 bases and J 2 bases; nucleotides not matched to a gene: 10. The CDR3 covers 14 residues. Germline CDR1 MDHEN, CDR2 SYDVKM. The DNA for the CDR3 is TGTGCCAGTACTACAGGGGACAGCACCTACGAGCAGTACTTC. Residues: CASTTGDSTYEQYF.

V gene TRBV10-1 combines with J gene TRBJ1-1; D ambiguous. Germline loops: CDR1 WNHNN, CDR2 SYGVQD (reference sequence). The CDR3 totals 13 residues. With 7 bases removed from V and 1 base from J, the gap between germline ends came to 10 bases. The CDR3 nucleotides are TGCGCCAGCACCCCGAGGGAGAACACTGAAGCTTTCTTT. Its protein product is CASTPRENTEAFF.

A single count supports this clone. The chain has TRBV5-1 and TRBJ2-3; 11 bases match TRBD2. This CDR3 has 15 amino acids. Germline CDR1 is SGHRS and CDR2 is YFSETQ. V lost 2 bases, J lost 4 bases, and 3 bases stayed unmatched. In DNA form, the CDR3 reads TGCGCCAGCAGCTTACTAGCGGGGGTCCCAGATACGCAGTATTTT. This sequence encodes CASSLLAGVPDTQYF.

This clone was observed a single time. This chain's CDR3 is CASSYFAAGPGNTIYF. The CDR3 DNA sequence: TGTGCCAGCAGTTACTTCGCTGCGGGGCCTGGAAACACCATATATTTT. This chain links TRBV6-5 with TRBJ1-3; D may be TRBD1 (5 bases). Germline assignment: CDR1 MNHEY and CDR2 SVGAGI. The CDR3 is 16 residues long. Trimming stripped 1 base from V and 2 bases from J, with 12 bases between.

The V gene is TRBV28, the J gene TRBJ1-4, with D perhaps matching TRBD1 (5 bases). Germline assignment: CDR1 MDHEN and CDR2 SYDVKM. V gave up 7 bases and J gave up 7 bases, with 16 bases separating them. The CDR3 is made up of 14 amino acids. CDR3: CASISGRGGEKLFF. The CDR3, as DNA: TGTGCCAGCATATCGGGCCGGGGGGGTGAAAAACTGTTTTTT.

The chain employs TRBV2 and TRBJ2-2, with 11 nucleotides matching TRBD2. The V gene's germline CDR1 is SNHLY and CDR2 FYNNEI. This CDR3 region has 15 residues. J gave up 6 bases and V 5 bases, and 5 bases lay outside the gene matches. CDR3 DNA: TGTGCCAGCAGTAGACTAGCGGGGAGGGCCGGGGAGCTGTTTTTT. The encoded protein is CASSRLAGRAGELFF. Combining the CDR3 with reference TRBV2 and TRBJ2-2 gives the whole variable domain EPEVTQTPSHQVTQMGQEVILRCVPISNHLYFYWYRQILGQKVEFLVSFYNNEISEKSEIFDDQFSVERPDGSNFTLKIRSTKLEDSAMYFCASSRLAGRAGELFFGEGSRLTVL.

The J gene is TRBJ2-7, the V gene TRBV2; D is ambiguous. Looked up from germline, CDR1 is SNHLY and CDR2 is FYNNEI. Between the trimmed V and J ends, which lost 0 bases and 4 bases, there was a span of 10 bases. This CDR3 spans 14 amino acids. The CDR3 DNA sequence: TGTGCCAGCAGTGAAGCACCCGACGGGTACGAGCAGTACTTC. It specifies CASSEAPDGYEQYF. Based on the CDR3 plus reference TRBV2 and TRBJ2-7, the full variable domain is EPEVTQTPSHQVTQMGQEVILRCVPISNHLYFYWYRQILGQKVEFLVSFYNNEISEKSEIFDDQFSVERPDGSNFTLKIRSTKLEDSAMYFCASSEAPDGYEQYFGPGTRLTVT.

This rearrangement joins TRBV12-3 or TRBV12-4 to TRBJ1-5; D gene ambiguous. The CDR3 has 12 residues. The germline V and J ends were trimmed by 8 bases and 5 bases, with 10 bases remaining between them. The CDR3 coding sequence is TGTGCCAGCCGGTTCCGATATCAGCCCCAGCATTTT. This gives the protein CASRFRYQPQHF.